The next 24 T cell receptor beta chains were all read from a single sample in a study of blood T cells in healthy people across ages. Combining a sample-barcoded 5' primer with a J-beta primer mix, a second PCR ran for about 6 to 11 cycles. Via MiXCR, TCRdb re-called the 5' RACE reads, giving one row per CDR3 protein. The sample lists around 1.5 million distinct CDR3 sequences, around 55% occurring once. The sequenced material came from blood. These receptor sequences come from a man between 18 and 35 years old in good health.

The CDR3 loop reads CASSQPVDSRRGQYF. The DNA for the CDR3 is TGCGCCAGCAGTCAACCGGTCGACAGTAGAAGAGGGCAGTACTTC. V gene TRBV4-1 combines with J gene TRBJ2-5, with D perhaps assigned TRBD1 or TRBD2 (5 bases each). Trimming removed 6 bases at V and 11 bases at J, with 25 bases between. This CDR3 comprises 15 residues. From germline, CDR1 is MGHRA and CDR2 YSYEKL.

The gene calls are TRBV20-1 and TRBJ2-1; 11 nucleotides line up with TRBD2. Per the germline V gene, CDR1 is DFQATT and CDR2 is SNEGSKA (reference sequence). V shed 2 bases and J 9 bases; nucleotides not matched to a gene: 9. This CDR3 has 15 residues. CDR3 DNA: TGCAGTGCTAGAATGGTAGCGGGGGGGCTAAGTGAGCAGTTCTTC. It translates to CSARMVAGGLSEQFF.

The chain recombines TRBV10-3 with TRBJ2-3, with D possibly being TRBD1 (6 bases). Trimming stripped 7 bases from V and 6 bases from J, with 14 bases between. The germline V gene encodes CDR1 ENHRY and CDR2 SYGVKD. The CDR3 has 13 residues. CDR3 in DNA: TGTGCCATCACCCAGGCGCAGGGGGATACGCAGTATTTT. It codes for CAITQAQGDTQYF.

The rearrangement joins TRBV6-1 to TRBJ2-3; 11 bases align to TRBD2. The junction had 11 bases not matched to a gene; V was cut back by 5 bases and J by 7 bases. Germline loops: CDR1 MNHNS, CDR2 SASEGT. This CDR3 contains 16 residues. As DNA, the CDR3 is TGTGCCAGCAGTCCCATAGCGGGAGGGCCACGTCATACGCAGTATTTT. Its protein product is CASSPIAGGPRHTQYF.

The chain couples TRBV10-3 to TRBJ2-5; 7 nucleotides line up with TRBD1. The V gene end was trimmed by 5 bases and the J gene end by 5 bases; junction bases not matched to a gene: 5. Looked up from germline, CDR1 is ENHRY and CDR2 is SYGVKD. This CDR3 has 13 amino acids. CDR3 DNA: TGTGCCATCAGTCCAAAGGGGGCGGAGACCCAGTACTTC. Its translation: CAISPKGAETQYF.

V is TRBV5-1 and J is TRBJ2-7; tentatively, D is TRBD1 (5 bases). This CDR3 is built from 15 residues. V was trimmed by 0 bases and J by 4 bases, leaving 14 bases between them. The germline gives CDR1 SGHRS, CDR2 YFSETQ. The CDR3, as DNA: TGCGCCAGCAGCTTGGAAGTCCAGGGTCCTTACGAGCAGTACTTC. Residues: CASSLEVQGPYEQYF. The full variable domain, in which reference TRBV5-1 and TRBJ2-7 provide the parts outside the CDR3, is KAGVTQTPRYLIKTRGQQVTLSCSPISGHRSVSWYQQTPGQGLQFLFEYFSETQRNKGNFPGRFSGRQFSNSRSEMNVSTLELGDSALYLCASSLEVQGPYEQYFGPGTRLTVT.

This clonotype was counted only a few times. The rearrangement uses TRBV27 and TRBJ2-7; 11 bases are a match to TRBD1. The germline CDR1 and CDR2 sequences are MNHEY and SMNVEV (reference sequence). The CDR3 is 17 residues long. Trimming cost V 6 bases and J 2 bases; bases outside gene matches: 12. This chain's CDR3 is CASSLEPPGQGAYEQYF. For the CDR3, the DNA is TGTGCCAGCAGCCTTGAACCCCCGGGACAGGGGGCCTACGAGCAGTACTTC.

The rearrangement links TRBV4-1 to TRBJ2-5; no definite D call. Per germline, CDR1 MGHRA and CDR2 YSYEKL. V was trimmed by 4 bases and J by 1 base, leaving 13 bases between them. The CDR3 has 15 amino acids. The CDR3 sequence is CASSPKERSQETQYF. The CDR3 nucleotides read TGCGCCAGCAGCCCAAAGGAACGGAGCCAAGAGACCCAGTACTTC.

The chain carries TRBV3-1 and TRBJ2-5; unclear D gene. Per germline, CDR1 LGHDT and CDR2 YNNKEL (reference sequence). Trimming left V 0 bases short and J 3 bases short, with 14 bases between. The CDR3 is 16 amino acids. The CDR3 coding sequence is TGTGCCAGCAGCCAAGATGGTCCAGGCGAAAAAGAGACCCAGTACTTC. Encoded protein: CASSQDGPGEKETQYF.

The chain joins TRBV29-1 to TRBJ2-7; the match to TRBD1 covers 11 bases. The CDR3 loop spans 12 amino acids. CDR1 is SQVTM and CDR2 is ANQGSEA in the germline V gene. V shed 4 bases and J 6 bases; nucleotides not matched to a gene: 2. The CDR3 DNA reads TGCAGCGTTGGGACAGGGGGCCTCGAGCAGTACTTC. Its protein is CSVGTGGLEQYF.

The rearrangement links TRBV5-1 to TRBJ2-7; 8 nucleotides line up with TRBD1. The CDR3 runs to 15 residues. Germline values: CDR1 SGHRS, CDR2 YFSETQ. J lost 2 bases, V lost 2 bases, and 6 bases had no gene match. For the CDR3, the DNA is TGCGCCAGCAGCTTCCGACAGGGGCCCCCCTACGAGCAGTACTTC. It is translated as CASSFRQGPPYEQYF. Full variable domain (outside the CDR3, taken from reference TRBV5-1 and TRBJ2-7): KAGVTQTPRYLIKTRGQQVTLSCSPISGHRSVSWYQQTPGQGLQFLFEYFSETQRNKGNFPGRFSGRQFSNSRSEMNVSTLELGDSALYLCASSFRQGPPYEQYFGPGTRLTVT.

The CDR3 DNA follows: TGTGCCAGCAGCGTAGGGACAGTAGACTATGGCTACACCTTC. Translation gives CASSVGTVDYGYTF. V usage is TRBV9 and J usage is TRBJ1-2, with D maybe TRBD1 (6 bases). CDR3 size: 14 residues. V dropped 0 bases and J dropped 3 bases, with 9 bases sitting between them. Germline V gene data show CDR1 as SGDLS and CDR2 as YYNGEE.

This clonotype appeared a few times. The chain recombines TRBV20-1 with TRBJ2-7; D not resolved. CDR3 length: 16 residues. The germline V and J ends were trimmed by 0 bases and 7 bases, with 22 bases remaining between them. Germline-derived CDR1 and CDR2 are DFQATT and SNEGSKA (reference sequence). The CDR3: CSAREAGALESREQYF. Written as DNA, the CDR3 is TGCAGTGCTAGAGAAGCAGGTGCCCTCGAGTCTCGTGAGCAGTACTTC.

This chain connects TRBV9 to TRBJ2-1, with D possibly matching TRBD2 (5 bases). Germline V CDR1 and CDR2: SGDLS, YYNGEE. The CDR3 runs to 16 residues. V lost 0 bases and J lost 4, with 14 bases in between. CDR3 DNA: TGTGCCAGCAGCGTAGGTGGTAGCGCAGAATACAATGAGCAGTTCTTC. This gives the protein CASSVGGSAEYNEQFF.

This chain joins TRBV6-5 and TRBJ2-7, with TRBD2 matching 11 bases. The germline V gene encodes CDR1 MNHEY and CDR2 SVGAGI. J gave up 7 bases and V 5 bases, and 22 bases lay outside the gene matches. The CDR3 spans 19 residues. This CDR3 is CASSNRDPRLAGIHNEQYF. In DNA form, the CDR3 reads TGTGCCAGCAGTAACCGGGATCCTAGACTAGCGGGAATCCACAATGAGCAGTACTTC.

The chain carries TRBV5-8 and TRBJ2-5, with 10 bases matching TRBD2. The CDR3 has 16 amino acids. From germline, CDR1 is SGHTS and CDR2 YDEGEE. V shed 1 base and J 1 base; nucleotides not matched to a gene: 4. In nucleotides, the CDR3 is TGTGCCAGCAGCTTGCAGCGGGGGGGCGGCCAAGAGACCCAGTACTTC. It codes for CASSLQRGGGQETQYF.

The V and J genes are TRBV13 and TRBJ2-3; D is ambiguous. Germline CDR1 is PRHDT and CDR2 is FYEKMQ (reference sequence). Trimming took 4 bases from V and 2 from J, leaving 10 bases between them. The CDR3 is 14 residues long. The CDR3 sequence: CASSYPKDTDTQYF. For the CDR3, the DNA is TGTGCCAGCAGCTACCCGAAGGACACAGATACGCAGTATTTT.

As DNA, the CDR3 is TGTGCCAGCAGTGGGGGAGCGCCTGAGCAGTTCTTC. Translated: CASSGGAPEQFF. The chain joins TRBV2 to TRBJ2-1; a weak D match, TRBD2 (5 bases). The V gene's germline CDR1 is SNHLY and CDR2 FYNNEI. The ends were cut back, 4 bases at V and 9 bases at J, with 10 bases in the middle. The CDR3 runs 12 residues.

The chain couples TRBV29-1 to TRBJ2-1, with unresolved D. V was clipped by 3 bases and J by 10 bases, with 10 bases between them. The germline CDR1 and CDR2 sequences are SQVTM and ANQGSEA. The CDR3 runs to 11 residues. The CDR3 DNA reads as TGCAGCGTTGACGCTACCTGGGAGCAGTTCTTC. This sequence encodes CSVDATWEQFF.

This CDR3 reads CASSSGLGQFF. CDR3 sequence (DNA): TGTGCCAGCAGTTCGGGACTGGGGCAGTTCTTC. This sequence joins TRBV27 and TRBJ2-1; D is perhaps TRBD2 (6 bases). The length of the CDR3 is 11 residues. V was clipped by 4 bases and J by 12 bases, with 10 bases between them. From germline, CDR1 is MNHEY and CDR2 SMNVEV (reference sequence).

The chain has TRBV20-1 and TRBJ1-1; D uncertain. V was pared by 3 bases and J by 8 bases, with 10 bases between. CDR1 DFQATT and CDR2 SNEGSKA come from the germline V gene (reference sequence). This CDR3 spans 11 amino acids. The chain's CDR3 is CSASFGAEAFF. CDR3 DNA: TGCAGTGCTAGTTTCGGTGCCGAAGCTTTCTTT.

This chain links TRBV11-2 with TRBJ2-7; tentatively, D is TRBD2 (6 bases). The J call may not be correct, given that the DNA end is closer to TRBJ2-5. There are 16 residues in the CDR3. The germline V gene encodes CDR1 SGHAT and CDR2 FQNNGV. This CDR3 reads CASSLEVAGRIGTQYF. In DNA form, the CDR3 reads TGTGCCAGCAGCTTAGAGGTTGCGGGGAGGATAGGGACCCAGTACTTC.

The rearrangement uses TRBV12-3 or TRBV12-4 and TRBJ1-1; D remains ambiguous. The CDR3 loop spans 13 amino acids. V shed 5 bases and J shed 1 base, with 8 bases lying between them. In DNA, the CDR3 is TGTGCCAGCAGTCCTTCAGAGAACACTGAAGCTTTCTTT. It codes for CASSPSENTEAFF.

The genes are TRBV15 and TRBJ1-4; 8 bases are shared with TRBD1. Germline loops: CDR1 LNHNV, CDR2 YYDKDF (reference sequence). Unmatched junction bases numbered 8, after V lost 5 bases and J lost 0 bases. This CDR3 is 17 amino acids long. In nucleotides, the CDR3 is TGTGCCACCAGCCCAATGACAGGGGACTCAACTAATGAAAAACTGTTTTTT. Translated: CATSPMTGDSTNEKLFF. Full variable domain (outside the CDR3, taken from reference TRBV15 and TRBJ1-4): DAMVIQNPRYQVTQFGKPVTLSCSQTLNHNVMYWYQQKSSQAPKLLFHYYDKDFNNEADTPDNFQSRRPNTSFCFLDIRSPGLGDTAMYLCATSPMTGDSTNEKLFFGSGTQLSVL.